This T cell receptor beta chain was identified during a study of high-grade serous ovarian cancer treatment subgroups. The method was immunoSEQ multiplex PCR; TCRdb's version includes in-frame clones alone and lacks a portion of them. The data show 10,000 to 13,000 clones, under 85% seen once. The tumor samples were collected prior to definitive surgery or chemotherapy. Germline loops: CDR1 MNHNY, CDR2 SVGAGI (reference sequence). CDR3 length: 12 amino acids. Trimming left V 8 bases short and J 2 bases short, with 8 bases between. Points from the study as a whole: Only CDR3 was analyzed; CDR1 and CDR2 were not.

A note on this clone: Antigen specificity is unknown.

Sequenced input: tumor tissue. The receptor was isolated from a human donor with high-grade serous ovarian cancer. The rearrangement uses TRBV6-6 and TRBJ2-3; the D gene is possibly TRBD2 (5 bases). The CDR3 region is CASAEATDTQYF. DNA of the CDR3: TGTGCCAGCGCGGAGGCCACAGATACGCAGTATTTT.